The T cell receptor (beta chain) under discussion was sequenced for a study of cytomegalovirus exposure and HLA in healthy donors. This PCR relied on a set of 60 Vbeta primers and 13 Jbeta primers. The repertoire was sequenced with immunoSEQ multiplex PCR; TCRdb's copy has only in-frame clones and lacks some. The table has 150,000 to 200,000 clones, about 86% seen once; the top ten hold around 2%. The ends lost 0 bases at V and 2 bases at J; junction bases unmatched: 6. The germline gives CDR1 SGHNT, CDR2 YYREEE (reference sequence). CDR3 length: 17 amino acids. Details on this clone: Antigen specificity is unknown.

Whole-study findings and limits: Later analysis reportedly placed an Asian-associated ancestry cluster below the roughly 680-donor mean in N-insertions.

Material: PBMCs. The TCR sequence derives from a woman under 30 in good health and CMV-seropositive. The chain employs TRBV5-4 and TRBJ2-3, with 10 nucleotides matching TRBD2. The CDR3, as DNA: TGTGCCAGCAGCTTGGGGACTAGCGGATTATTCACAGATACGCAGTATTTT. Translated, it gives CASSLGTSGLFTDTQYF.